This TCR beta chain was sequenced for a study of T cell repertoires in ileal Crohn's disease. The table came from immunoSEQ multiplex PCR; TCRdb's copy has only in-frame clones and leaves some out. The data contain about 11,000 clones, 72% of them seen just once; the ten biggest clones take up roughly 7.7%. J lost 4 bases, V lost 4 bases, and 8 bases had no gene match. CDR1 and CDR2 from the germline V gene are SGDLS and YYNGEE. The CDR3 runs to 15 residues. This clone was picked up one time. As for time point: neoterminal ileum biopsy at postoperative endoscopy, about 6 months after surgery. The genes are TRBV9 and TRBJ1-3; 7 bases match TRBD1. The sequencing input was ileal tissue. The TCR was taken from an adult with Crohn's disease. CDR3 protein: CASSTTGTGGNTIYF. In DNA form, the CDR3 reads TGTGCCAGCAGCACGACAGGGACGGGAGGAAACACCATATATTTT.